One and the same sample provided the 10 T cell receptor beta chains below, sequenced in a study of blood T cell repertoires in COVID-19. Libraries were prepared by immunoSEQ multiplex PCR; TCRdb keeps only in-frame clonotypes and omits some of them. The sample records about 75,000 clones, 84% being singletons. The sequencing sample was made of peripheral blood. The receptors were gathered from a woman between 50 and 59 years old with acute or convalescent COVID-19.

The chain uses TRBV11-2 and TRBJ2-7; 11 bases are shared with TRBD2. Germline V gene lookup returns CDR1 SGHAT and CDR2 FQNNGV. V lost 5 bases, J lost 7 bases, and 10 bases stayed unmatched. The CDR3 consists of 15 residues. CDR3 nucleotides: TGTGCCAGCAGCCCTACGACTAGCGGGACTGGAGAGCAGTACTTC. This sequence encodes CASSPTTSGTGEQYF.

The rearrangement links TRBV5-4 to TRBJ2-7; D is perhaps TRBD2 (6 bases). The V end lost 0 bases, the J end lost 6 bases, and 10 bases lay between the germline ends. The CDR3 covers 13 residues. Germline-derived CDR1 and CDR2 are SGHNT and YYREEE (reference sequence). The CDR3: CASSLAGGIEQYF. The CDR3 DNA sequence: TGTGCCAGCAGCTTGGCCGGAGGGATCGAGCAGTACTTC.

CDR3 loop: CSVGRGGEQYF. The DNA for the CDR3 is TGCAGCGTTGGCAGGGGCGGCGAGCAGTACTTC. The V and J genes are TRBV29-1 and TRBJ2-7; possibly TRBD1 for D (6 bases). V dropped 4 bases and J dropped 6 bases, with 10 bases sitting between them. The CDR3 consists of 11 residues. Per the germline V gene, CDR1 is SQVTM and CDR2 is ANQGSEA.

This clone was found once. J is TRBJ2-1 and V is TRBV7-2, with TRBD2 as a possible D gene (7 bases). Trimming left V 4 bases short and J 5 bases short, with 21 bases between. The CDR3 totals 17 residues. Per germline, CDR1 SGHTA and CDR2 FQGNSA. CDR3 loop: CASSSSGGAGANNEQFF. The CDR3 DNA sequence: TGTGCCAGCAGCTCCTCAGGAGGCGCGGGGGCGAACAATGAGCAGTTCTTC. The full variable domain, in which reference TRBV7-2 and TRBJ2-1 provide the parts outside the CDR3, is GAGVSQSPSNKVTEKGKDVELRCDPISGHTALYWYRQSLGQGLEFLIYFQGNSAPDKSGLPSDRFSAERTGGSVSTLTIQRTQQEDSAVYLCASSSSGGAGANNEQFFGPGTRLTVL.

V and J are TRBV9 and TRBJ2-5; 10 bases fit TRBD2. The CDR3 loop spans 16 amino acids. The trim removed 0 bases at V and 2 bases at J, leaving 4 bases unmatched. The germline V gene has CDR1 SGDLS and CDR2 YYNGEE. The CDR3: CASSVAPGLAQETQYF. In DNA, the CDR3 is TGTGCCAGCAGCGTAGCCCCGGGACTAGCGCAAGAGACCCAGTACTTC. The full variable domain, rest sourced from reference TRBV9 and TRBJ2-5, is DSGVTQTPKHLITATGQRVTLRCSPRSGDLSVYWYQQSLDQGLQFLIQYYNGEERAKGNILERFSAQQFPDLHSELNLSSLELGDSALYFCASSVAPGLAQETQYFGPGTRLLVL.

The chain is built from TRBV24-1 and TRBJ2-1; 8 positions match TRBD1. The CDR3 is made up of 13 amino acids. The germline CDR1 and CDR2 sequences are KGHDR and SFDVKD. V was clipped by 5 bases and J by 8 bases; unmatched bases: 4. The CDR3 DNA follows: TGTGCCACCAGTGCCGACAGGGGTGATGAGCAGTTCTTC. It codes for CATSADRGDEQFF.

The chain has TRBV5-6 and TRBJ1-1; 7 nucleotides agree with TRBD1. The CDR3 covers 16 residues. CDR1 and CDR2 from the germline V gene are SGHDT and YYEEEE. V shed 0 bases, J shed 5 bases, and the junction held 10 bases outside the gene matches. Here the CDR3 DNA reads TGTGCCAGCAGCTTGGGGCCCGACAGGGTGGGTACTGAAGCTTTCTTT. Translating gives CASSLGPDRVGTEAFF.

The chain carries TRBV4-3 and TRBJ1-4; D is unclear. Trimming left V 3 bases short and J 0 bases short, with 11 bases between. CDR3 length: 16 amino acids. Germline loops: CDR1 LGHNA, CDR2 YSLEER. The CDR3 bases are TGCGCCAGCAGCCAGTCCCCCCGTGCAACTAATGAAAAACTGTTTTTT. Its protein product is CASSQSPRATNEKLFF.

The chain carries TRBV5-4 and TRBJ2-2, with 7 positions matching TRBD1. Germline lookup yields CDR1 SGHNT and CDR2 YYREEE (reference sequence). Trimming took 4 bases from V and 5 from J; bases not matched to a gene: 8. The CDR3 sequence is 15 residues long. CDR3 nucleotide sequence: TGTGCCAGCAGCCCAACAGGGGTGCCTACCGGGGAGCTGTTTTTT. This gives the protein CASSPTGVPTGELFF.

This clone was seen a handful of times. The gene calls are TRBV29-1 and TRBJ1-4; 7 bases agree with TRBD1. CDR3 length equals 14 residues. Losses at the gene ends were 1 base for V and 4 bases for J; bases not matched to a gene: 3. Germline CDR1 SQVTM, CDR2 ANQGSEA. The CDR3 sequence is CSVEGTGDNEKLFF. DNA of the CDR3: TGCAGCGTTGAAGGGACAGGAGATAATGAAAAACTGTTTTTT.